These T cell receptor beta chains were read from a single sample in a study of fetal regulatory T cell absence and autoimmunity. Assay: immunoSEQ multiplex PCR; the TCRdb copy retains only in-frame clones and omits some. The profile shows 95,000 to 100,000 clones, around 72% of them singletons. Sequencing was done on a sample of pancreas tissue. Receptor source: a male donor with IPEX syndrome. Each CDR3 is given with its conserved first and last residue. The D gene is left open where the match is weak. The listing skips clone size in some rows; elsewhere it reads once, few, many or a size class.

v_gene: TRBV6-4
d_gene: TRBD2
j_gene: TRBJ2-5
abundance: once
CDR3aa: CASIAGGPQETQYF
CDR3nt: TGTGCCAGCATAGCGGGGGGGCCACAAGAGACCCAGTACTTC

v_gene: TRBV12-5
d_gene: NA
j_gene: TRBJ1-5
abundance: NA
CDR3aa: CASGIGQFSNQPQHF
CDR3nt: TGTGCTAGTGGTATAGGACAGTTTAGCAATCAGCCCCAGCATTTT

v_gene: TRBV9
d_gene: TRBD1
j_gene: TRBJ1-2
abundance: NA
CDR3aa: CASSMKTGGVYYGYTF
CDR3nt: TGTGCCAGCAGCATGAAGACAGGGGGCGTGTATTATGGCTACACCTTC

v_gene: TRBV4-1
d_gene: NA
j_gene: TRBJ1-6
abundance: NA
CDR3aa: CASSSGAVTGTLIAPLHF
CDR3nt: TGCGCCAGCAGCTCGGGGGCCGTCACCGGGACGCTAATAGCACCCCTCCACTTT

v_gene: TRBV19
d_gene: NA
j_gene: TRBJ2-5
abundance: NA
CDR3aa: CASTNSHQETQYF
CDR3nt: TGTGCCAGTACCAATTCGCACCAAGAGACCCAGTACTTC

v_gene: TRBV2
d_gene: TRBD1
j_gene: TRBJ2-7
abundance: few
CDR3aa: CASLLPGTGTYEQYF
CDR3nt: TGTGCCAGCCTACTACCGGGGACAGGGACCTACGAGCAGTACTTC

v_gene: TRBV27
d_gene: TRBD2
j_gene: TRBJ2-1
abundance: NA
CDR3aa: CATIKPGLAGEQFF
CDR3nt: TGTGCCACCATCAAACCGGGACTAGCGGGAGAGCAGTTCTTC

v_gene: TRBV19
d_gene: NA
j_gene: TRBJ2-2
abundance: NA
CDR3aa: CASSPRRAGELFF
CDR3nt: TGTGCCAGTAGTCCCCGGAGGGCCGGGGAGCTGTTTTTT

v_gene: TRBV6-5
d_gene: TRBD1
j_gene: TRBJ1-4
abundance: NA
CDR3aa: CASSQTGLNEKLFF
CDR3nt: TGTGCCAGCAGCCAGACAGGGCTAAATGAAAAACTGTTTTTT

v_gene: TRBV5-5
d_gene: NA
j_gene: TRBJ1-3
abundance: NA
CDR3aa: CASTRRGASGNTIYF
CDR3nt: TGTGCCAGCACCCGCCGGGGGGCGTCTGGAAACACCATATATTTT

v_gene: TRBV27
d_gene: TRBD1
j_gene: TRBJ1-5
abundance: once
CDR3aa: CASGTTGGSGQPQHF
CDR3nt: TGTGCCAGCGGAACGACAGGGGGCAGCGGTCAGCCCCAGCATTTT

v_gene: TRBV7-2
d_gene: TRBD2
j_gene: TRBJ2-3
abundance: NA
CDR3aa: CASSHHPPGLRDTQYF
CDR3nt: TGTGCCAGCAGCCACCATCCGCCGGGACTAAGGGATACGCAGTATTTT

v_gene: TRBV30
d_gene: NA
j_gene: TRBJ1-1
abundance: few
CDR3aa: CAWKAGGKTEAFF
CDR3nt: TGTGCCTGGAAAGCGGGGGGGAAAACTGAAGCTTTCTTT

v_gene: TRBV11-2
d_gene: TRBD2
j_gene: TRBJ2-5
abundance: NA
CDR3aa: CASSWGGETQYF
CDR3nt: TGTGCCAGCAGTTGGGGGGGGGAGACCCAGTACTTC

v_gene: TRBV4-1
d_gene: NA
j_gene: TRBJ2-3
abundance: NA
CDR3aa: CASSQGWRDTDTQYF
CDR3nt: TGCGCCAGCAGCCAAGGGTGGCGGGACACAGATACGCAGTATTTT

v_gene: TRBV9
d_gene: NA
j_gene: TRBJ1-1
abundance: NA
CDR3aa: CASSAEGGADEAFF
CDR3nt: TGTGCCAGCAGCGCGGAGGGGGGCGCAGATGAAGCTTTCTTT

v_gene: TRBV2
d_gene: TRBD2
j_gene: TRBJ2-3
abundance: NA
CDR3aa: CASSSGSSTDTQYF
CDR3nt: TGTGCCAGCAGTAGCGGGAGTAGCACAGATACGCAGTATTTT

v_gene: TRBV13
d_gene: NA
j_gene: TRBJ2-5
abundance: NA
CDR3aa: CASSLEGQTQYF
CDR3nt: TGTGCCAGCAGCTTAGAGGGGCAAACCCAGTACTTC

v_gene: TRBV7-2
d_gene: NA
j_gene: TRBJ2-5
abundance: NA
CDR3aa: CASSLERRETQYF
CDR3nt: TGTGCCAGCAGCTTAGAAAGGAGGGAGACCCAGTACTTC

v_gene: TRBV19
d_gene: TRBD2
j_gene: TRBJ2-7
abundance: NA
CDR3aa: CASSRQAGTSVAEQYF
CDR3nt: TGTGCCAGTAGCCGTCAAGCCGGGACTAGCGTGGCCGAGCAGTACTTC

v_gene: TRBV6-1
d_gene: TRBD2
j_gene: TRBJ2-7
abundance: NA
CDR3aa: CASSRRLAGGEQYF
CDR3nt: TGTGCCAGCAGTCGTCGCCTAGCGGGAGGTGAGCAGTACTTC

v_gene: TRBV7-2
d_gene: TRBD2
j_gene: TRBJ2-7
abundance: few
CDR3aa: CASSLQGAGEQYF
CDR3nt: TGTGCCAGCAGCTTACAGGGAGCGGGGGAGCAGTACTTC

v_gene: TRBV4-2
d_gene: TRBD2
j_gene: TRBJ2-3
abundance: once
CDR3aa: CASSQDGTSGRALDTQYF
CDR3nt: TGTGCCAGCAGCCAAGACGGGACTAGCGGGAGGGCCCTGGATACGCAGTATTTT

v_gene: TRBV7-5
d_gene: NA
j_gene: TRBJ2-5
abundance: once
CDR3aa: CARSWGLAGEEETQYF
CDR3nt: TGTGCCAGAAGCTGGGGACTAGCGGGAGAGGAAGAGACCCAGTACTTC

v_gene: TRBV9
d_gene: TRBD2
j_gene: TRBJ2-3
abundance: NA
CDR3aa: CASSPGLAGDSWVDTQYF
CDR3nt: TGTGCCAGCAGCCCGGGACTAGCGGGGGACTCCTGGGTTGATACGCAGTATTTT

v_gene: TRBV19
d_gene: TRBD1
j_gene: TRBJ1-2
abundance: few
CDR3aa: CASTTGQGRGYTF
CDR3nt: TGTGCCAGTACCACCGGACAGGGGCGAGGCTACACCTTC

v_gene: TRBV5-4
d_gene: TRBD2
j_gene: TRBJ2-3
abundance: NA
CDR3aa: CASSRIAGGTTDTQYF
CDR3nt: TGTGCCAGCAGCCGAATAGCGGGGGGTACCACAGATACGCAGTATTTT

v_gene: TRBV4-2
d_gene: NA
j_gene: TRBJ2-2
abundance: NA
CDR3aa: CASSQATGDTGELFF
CDR3nt: TGTGCCAGCAGCCAAGCTACAGGCGACACCGGGGAGCTGTTTTTT

v_gene: TRBV5-4
d_gene: NA
j_gene: TRBJ2-7
abundance: NA
CDR3aa: CASSLVGGEQYF
CDR3nt: TGTGCCAGCAGCTTGGTAGGGGGCGAGCAGTACTTC

v_gene: TRBV6-5
d_gene: TRBD2
j_gene: TRBJ2-2
abundance: NA
CDR3aa: CASSYDGRVGTGELFF
CDR3nt: TGTGCCAGCAGTTACGACGGGAGGGTCGGCACCGGGGAGCTGTTTTTT